The clone carrying this T cell receptor beta chain was detected only a few times. Its antigen is not identified. This sample was taken from a study of T-cell reconstitution after alpha-beta-depleted transplantation in children. Study results and caveats: Fresh T-cell production supplied most of the T-cell counts and diversity seen one year after transplant. About two months after transplant, alpha-beta T cells reportedly came from several hundred expanded graft clones. From surviving recipient T cells and thymic progenitors came the high day-60 TCRbeta diversity observed in some patients.

Germline CDR1 DFQATT, CDR2 SNEGSKA (reference sequence). This CDR3 comprises 14 residues. Trimming cost V 5 bases and J 5 bases, with 17 bases left between them. TCRbeta library preparation incorporated unique molecular identifiers. TCRdb re-derived calls from the PCR reads in MiXCR, one entry per CDR3 protein. The table records a few hundred thousand distinct CDR3 sequences, 27% of them present only once. This clonotype originated in a boy under two years old with Wiskott-Aldrich syndrome, due to receive a stem cell transplant. The chain combines TRBV20-1 with TRBJ2-3, with D perhaps TRBD1 (5 bases). The material was PBMCs, obtained before TCRalphabeta/CD19-depleted stem cell transplant. The CDR3: CSAPDWGPGDTQYF. The DNA for the CDR3 is TGCAGTGCTCCAGACTGGGGCCCGGGAGATACGCAGTATTTT.